This is a list of T cell receptor beta chains from one sample in a study of blood T cell repertoires in COVID-19. Profiled with immunoSEQ multiplex PCR; TCRdb holds only in-frame clones, not every one. The sample has about 220,000 clones; 65% to 90% are singletons. The sequenced material came from peripheral blood. These TCRs come from a man between 50 and 59 years old with active or convalescent COVID-19. Both conserved end residues are part of each CDR3. The D gene is left open where the match is weak. Part of the rows lack a size; the others show once, few, many or a class for expanded clones.

>TRBV7-9|TRBJ1-5|.|few
TGTGCCAGCAGCTTAGGGCGGAATCAGCCCCAGCATTTT
CASSLGRNQPQHF
>TRBV28|TRBJ1-1|TRBD1|.
TGTGCCAGCAGTTTCCTACCAGGGGGCGGAGGTACTGAAGCTTTCTTT
CASSFLPGGGGTEAFF
>TRBV4-1|TRBJ2-6|TRBD1|.
TGCGCCAGCAGCCAATCGCAGGGGGCGCAAGGGGCCAACGTCCTGACTTTC
CASSQSQGAQGANVLTF
>TRBV7-2|TRBJ2-1|TRBD2|.
TGTGCCAGCAGCCAAATCCCTAGCGGGGGTTTCAATGAGCAGTTCTTC
CASSQIPSGGFNEQFF
>TRBV3-1/TRBV3-2|TRBJ2-1|.|.
TGTGCCAGCAGCCAAGTAGTAGGGACACCATACAATGAGCAGTTCTTC
CASSQVVGTPYNEQFF
>TRBV6-5|TRBJ1-1|.|once
TGTGCCAGCAGTTACCGGACAGACAATGAAGCTTTCTTT
CASSYRTDNEAFF
>TRBV2|TRBJ1-4|.|.
TGTGCCAGCCGACCCGACGGGGAAAAACTGTTTTTT
CASRPDGEKLFF
>TRBV14|TRBJ1-3|.|.
TGTGCCAGCAGCCCCAGACAGACAAACACCATATATTTT
CASSPRQTNTIYF
>TRBV20-1|TRBJ1-5|.|.
TGCAGTGCTGAGGAGAGGTCCCAGCATTTT
CSAEERSQHF
>TRBV6-5|TRBJ1-2|.|.
TGTGCCAGCAGTTACTCGGGGCAGGGTAGCGGCTACACCTTC
CASSYSGQGSGYTF
>TRBV7-6|TRBJ1-6|TRBD1|.
TGTGCCAGCAGTTCGACCACAGGGGCTAATTCACCCCTCCACTTT
CASSSTTGANSPLHF
>TRBV9|TRBJ1-2|.|few
TGTGCCAGCAGCGTAGCGGCAGGGGCAATATTTGGCTACACCTTC
CASSVAAGAIFGYTF
>TRBV18|TRBJ1-5|.|.
TGTGCCAGCTCACCCTCCAGTGGGCCCCAGCATTTT
CASSPSSGPQHF
>TRBV12-3/TRBV12-4|TRBJ1-1|.|.
TGTGCCAGCAGTTCCCATAACACTGAAGCTTTCTTT
CASSSHNTEAFF
>TRBV13|TRBJ2-7|TRBD1|.
TGTGCCAGCAGCCGACAGGGTAACTACGAGCAGTACTTC
CASSRQGNYEQYF
>TRBV19|TRBJ1-6|.|.
TGTGCCAGTAGTATATCTCTCGGGGTTTTACCCCTCCACTTT
CASSISLGVLPLHF
>TRBV19|TRBJ2-3|TRBD1|.
TGTGCCAGTAGTGTGGGCCGGACAGGGGGAGGTACAGATACGCAGTATTTT
CASSVGRTGGGTDTQYF
>TRBV11-2|TRBJ2-5|.|.
TGTGCCAGCAGCCCAGACCTTAGAGGAGAGACCCAGTACTTC
CASSPDLRGETQYF
>TRBV2|TRBJ1-2|TRBD1|.
TGTGCCAGCAGAGCAGGGGGAGGCTATGGCTACACCTTC
CASRAGGGYGYTF
>TRBV7-8|TRBJ1-4|TRBD1|.
TGTGCCAGCAGCTTAGGGAGGACAGGGCCTAATGAAAAACTGTTTTTT
CASSLGRTGPNEKLFF
>TRBV6-2/TRBV6-3|TRBJ1-5|TRBD1|.
TGTGCCAGCAGCCCGACAGGGGTCTTGCAGCCCCAGCATTTT
CASSPTGVLQPQHF
>TRBV7-3|TRBJ2-1|TRBD1|.
TGTGCCAGCAGCCTGGACAGGTACGGAGGTGAGCAGTTCTTC
CASSLDRYGGEQFF
>TRBV15|TRBJ1-5|.|.
TGTGCCACCAGCAGAGATTTAGAACAGCCCCAGCATTTT
CATSRDLEQPQHF
>TRBV12-3/TRBV12-4|TRBJ2-5|.|once
TGTGCCAGCAGTTTAGTACGCGGGGAGACCCAGTACTTC
CASSLVRGETQYF
>TRBV4-1|TRBJ1-2|.|.
TGCGCCAGCAGCCAACCTTGGACAACGCGCGTCTATGGCTACACCTTC
CASSQPWTTRVYGYTF
>TRBV18|TRBJ2-2|TRBD2|.
TGTGCCAGCTCGACACTAGCGGGCCTAACGAACACCGGGGAGCTGTTTTTT
CASSTLAGLTNTGELFF
>TRBV5-1|TRBJ2-2|.|.
TGCGCCAGCAGCTCCTTAGACAACACGAACACCGGGGAGCTGTTTTTT
CASSSLDNTNTGELFF